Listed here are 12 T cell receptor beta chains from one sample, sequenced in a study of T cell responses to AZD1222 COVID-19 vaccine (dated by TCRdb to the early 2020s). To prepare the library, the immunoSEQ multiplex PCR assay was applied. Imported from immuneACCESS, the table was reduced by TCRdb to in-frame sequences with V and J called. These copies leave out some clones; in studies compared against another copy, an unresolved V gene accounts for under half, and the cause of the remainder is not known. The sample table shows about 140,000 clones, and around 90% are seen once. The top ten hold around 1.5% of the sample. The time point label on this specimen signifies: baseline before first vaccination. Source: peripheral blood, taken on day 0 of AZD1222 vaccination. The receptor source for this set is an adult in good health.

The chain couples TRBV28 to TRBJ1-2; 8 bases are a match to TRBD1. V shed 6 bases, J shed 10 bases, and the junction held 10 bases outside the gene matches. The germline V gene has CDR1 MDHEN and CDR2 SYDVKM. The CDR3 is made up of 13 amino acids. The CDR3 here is CASSLLDRADYTF. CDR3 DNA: TGTGCCAGCAGCCTCCTGGACAGGGCTGACTACACCTTC.

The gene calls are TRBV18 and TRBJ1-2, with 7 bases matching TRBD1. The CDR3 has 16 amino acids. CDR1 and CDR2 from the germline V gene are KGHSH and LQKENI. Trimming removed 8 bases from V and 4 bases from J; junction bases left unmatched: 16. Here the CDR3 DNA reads TGTGCCAGCACCCCGACCCGACACGCAGGGGGCTATGGCTACACCTTC. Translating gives CASTPTRHAGGYGYTF.

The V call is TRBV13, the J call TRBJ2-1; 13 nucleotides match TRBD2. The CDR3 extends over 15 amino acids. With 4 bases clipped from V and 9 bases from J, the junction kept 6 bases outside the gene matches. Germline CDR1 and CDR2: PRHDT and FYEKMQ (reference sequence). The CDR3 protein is CASSSGTSGTGEQFF. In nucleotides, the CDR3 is TGTGCCAGCAGCTCAGGGACTAGCGGGACTGGTGAGCAGTTCTTC.

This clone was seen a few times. CDR3 nucleotide sequence: TGTGCCAGCAGTTACTCGGGGACAGTTACCATAGGCGGCTACACCTTC. Translating it yields CASSYSGTVTIGGYTF. The chain recombines TRBV6-5 with TRBJ1-2, with 7 nucleotides matching TRBD1. Trimming took 0 bases from V and 8 from J; bases not matched to a gene: 12. Germline-derived CDR1 and CDR2 are MNHEY and SVGAGI. This CDR3 spans 16 amino acids.

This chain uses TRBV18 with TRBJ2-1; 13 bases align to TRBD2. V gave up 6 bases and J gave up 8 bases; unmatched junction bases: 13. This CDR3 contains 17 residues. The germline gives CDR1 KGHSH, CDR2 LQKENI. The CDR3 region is CASSRGLAGVFIDEQFF. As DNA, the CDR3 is TGTGCCAGCTCTCGCGGACTAGCGGGAGTATTTATCGATGAGCAGTTCTTC.

The chain's CDR3 is CASSITSRRSYSNQPQHF. The CDR3 DNA sequence: TGTGCCAGTAGTATTACTTCGAGGAGAAGCTATAGCAATCAGCCCCAGCATTTT. The rearrangement joins TRBV19 to TRBJ1-5, with no clear D. Germline V gene data show CDR1 as LNHDA and CDR2 as SQIVND (reference sequence). This CDR3 is built from 18 residues. The V and J ends lost 3 bases and 0 bases respectively, with 18 bases between them.

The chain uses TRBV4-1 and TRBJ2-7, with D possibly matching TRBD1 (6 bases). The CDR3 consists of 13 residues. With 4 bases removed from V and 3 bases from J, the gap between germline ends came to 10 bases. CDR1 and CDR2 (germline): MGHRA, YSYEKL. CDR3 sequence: CASSLQGFYEQYF. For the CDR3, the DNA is TGCGCCAGCAGCCTACAGGGATTCTACGAGCAGTACTTC.

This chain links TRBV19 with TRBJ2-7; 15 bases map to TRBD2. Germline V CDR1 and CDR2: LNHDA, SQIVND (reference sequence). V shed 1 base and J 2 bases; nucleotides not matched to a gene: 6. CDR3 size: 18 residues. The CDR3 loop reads CASSIGGLAGGQTYEQYF. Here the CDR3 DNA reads TGTGCCAGTAGTATAGGGGGACTAGCGGGAGGCCAAACCTACGAGCAGTACTTC. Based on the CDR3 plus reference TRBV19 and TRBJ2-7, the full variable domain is DGGITQSPKYLFRKEGQNVTLSCEQNLNHDAMYWYRQDPGQGLRLIYYSQIVNDFQKGDIAEGYSVSREKKESFPLTVTSAQKNPTAFYLCASSIGGLAGGQTYEQYFGPGTRLTVT.

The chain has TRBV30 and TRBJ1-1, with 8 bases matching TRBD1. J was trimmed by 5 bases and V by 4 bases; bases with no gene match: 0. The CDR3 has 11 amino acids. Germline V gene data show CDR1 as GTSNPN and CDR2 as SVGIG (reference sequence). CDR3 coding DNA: TGTGCCTGGAACAGGGGGACTGAAGCTTTCTTT. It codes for CAWNRGTEAFF.

The CDR3 loop is CASSLGPGAATEAFF. The CDR3 coding sequence is TGCGCCAGCAGCTTGGGGCCCGGGGCCGCCACTGAAGCTTTCTTT. J is TRBJ1-1 and V is TRBV5-1; weak D call: TRBD1 (5 bases). The CDR3 covers 15 residues. V was clipped by 0 bases and J by 4 bases, with 13 bases between them. The V gene's germline CDR1 is SGHRS and CDR2 YFSETQ.

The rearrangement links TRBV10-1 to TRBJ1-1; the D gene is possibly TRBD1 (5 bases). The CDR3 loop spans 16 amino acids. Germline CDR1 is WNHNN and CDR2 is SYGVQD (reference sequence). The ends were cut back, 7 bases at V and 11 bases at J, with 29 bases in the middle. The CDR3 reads CASINGREDKVLRAFF. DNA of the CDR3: TGCGCCAGCATAAATGGCAGGGAGGATAAAGTATTGAGGGCTTTCTTT.

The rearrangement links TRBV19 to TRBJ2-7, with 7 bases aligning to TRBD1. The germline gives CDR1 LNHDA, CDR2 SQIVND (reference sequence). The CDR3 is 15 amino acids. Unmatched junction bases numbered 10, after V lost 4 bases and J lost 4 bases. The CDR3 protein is CASSTGPATGYEQYF. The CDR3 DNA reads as TGTGCCAGTAGTACGGGCCCCGCGACAGGGTACGAGCAGTACTTC.